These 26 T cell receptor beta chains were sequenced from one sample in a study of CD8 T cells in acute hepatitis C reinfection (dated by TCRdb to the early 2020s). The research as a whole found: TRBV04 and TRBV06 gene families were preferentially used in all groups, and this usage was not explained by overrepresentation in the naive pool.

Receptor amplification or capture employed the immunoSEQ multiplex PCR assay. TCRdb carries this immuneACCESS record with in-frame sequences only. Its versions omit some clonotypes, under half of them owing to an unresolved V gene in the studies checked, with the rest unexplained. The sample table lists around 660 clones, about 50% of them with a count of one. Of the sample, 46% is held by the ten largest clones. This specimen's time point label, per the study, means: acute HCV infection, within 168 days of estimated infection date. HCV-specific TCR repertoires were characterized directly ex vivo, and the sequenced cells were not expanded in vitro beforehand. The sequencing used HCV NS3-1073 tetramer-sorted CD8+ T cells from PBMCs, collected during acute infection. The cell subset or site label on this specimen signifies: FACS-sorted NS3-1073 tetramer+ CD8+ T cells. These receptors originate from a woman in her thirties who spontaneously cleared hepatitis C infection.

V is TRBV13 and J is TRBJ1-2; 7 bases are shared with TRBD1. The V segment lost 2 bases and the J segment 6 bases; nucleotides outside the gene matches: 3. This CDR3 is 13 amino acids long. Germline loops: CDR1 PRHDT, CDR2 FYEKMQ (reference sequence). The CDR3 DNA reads TGTGCCAGCAGCTTATCCGGGACAGATGGCTACACCTTC. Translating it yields CASSLSGTDGYTF. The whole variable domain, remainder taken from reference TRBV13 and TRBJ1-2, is AAGVIQSPRHLIKEKRETATLKCYPIPRHDTVYWYQQGPGQDPQFLISFYEKMQSDKGSIPDRFSAQQFSDYHSELNMSSLELGDSALYFCASSLSGTDGYTFGSGTRLTVV.

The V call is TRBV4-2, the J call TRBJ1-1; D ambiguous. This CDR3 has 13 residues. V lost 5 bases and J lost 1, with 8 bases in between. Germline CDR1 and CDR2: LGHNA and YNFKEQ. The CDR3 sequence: CASSSEANTEAFF. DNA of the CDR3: TGTGCCAGCAGCTCCGAAGCGAACACTGAAGCTTTCTTT.

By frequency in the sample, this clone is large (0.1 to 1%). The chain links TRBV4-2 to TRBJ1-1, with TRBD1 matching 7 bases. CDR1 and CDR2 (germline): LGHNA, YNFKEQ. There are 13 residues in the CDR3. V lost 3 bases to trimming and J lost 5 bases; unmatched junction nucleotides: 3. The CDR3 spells CASSHDRATEAFF. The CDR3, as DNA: TGTGCCAGCAGCCACGACAGGGCGACTGAAGCTTTCTTT.

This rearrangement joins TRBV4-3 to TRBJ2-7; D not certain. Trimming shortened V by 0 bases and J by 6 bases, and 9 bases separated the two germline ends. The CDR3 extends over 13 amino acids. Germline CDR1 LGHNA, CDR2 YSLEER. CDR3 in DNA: TGCGCCAGCAGCCAAGAGTATGGTTCCGAGCAGTACTTC. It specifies CASSQEYGSEQYF.

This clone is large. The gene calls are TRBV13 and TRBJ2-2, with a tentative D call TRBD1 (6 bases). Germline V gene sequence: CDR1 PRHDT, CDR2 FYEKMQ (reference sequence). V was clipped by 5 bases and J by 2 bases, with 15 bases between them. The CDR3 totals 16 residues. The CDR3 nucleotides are TGTGCCAGCAGCATTAGCTTAGGGGGTAACACCGGGGAGCTGTTTTTT. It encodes CASSISLGGNTGELFF.

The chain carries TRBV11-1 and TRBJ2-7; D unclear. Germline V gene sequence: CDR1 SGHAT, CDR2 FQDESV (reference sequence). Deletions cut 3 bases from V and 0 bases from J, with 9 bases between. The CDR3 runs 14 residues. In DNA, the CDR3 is TGTGCCAGCAGCTTGGCGAAAAGCTCCTACGAGCAGTACTTC. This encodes CASSLAKSSYEQYF.

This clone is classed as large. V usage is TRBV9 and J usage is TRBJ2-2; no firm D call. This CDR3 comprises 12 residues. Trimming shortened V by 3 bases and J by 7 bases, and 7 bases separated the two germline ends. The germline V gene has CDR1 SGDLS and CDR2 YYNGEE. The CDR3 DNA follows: TGTGCCAGCAGCGGGCCTGGCGGGGAGCTGTTTTTT. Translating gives CASSGPGGELFF.

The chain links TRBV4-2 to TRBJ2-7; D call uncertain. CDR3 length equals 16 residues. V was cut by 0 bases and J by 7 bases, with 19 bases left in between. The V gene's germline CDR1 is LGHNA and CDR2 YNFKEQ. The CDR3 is CASSQEVRSAWGEQYF. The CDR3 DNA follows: TGTGCCAGCAGCCAAGAAGTCAGAAGCGCCTGGGGAGAGCAGTACTTC.

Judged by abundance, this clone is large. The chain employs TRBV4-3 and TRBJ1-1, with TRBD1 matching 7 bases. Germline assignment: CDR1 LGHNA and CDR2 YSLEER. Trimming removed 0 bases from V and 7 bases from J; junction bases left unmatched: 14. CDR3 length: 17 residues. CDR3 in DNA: TGCGCCAGCAGCCAAGATCCCTGGGCGGGGCAGGGGGGTGAAGCTTTCTTT. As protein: CASSQDPWAGQGGEAFF.

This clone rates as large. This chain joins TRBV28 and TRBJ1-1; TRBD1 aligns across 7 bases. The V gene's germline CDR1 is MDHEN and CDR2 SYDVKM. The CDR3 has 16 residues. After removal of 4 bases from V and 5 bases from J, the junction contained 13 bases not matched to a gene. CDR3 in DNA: TGTGCCAGCAGTTCTCCGGGACAGATTATGACGACTGAAGCTTTCTTT. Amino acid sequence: CASSSPGQIMTTEAFF.

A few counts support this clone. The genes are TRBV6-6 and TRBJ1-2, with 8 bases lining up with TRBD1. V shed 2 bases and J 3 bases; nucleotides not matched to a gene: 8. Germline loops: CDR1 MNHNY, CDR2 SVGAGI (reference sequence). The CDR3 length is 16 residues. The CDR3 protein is CASSYATGGLDYGYTF. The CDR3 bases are TGTGCCAGCAGTTACGCTACAGGGGGTCTCGACTATGGCTACACCTTC.

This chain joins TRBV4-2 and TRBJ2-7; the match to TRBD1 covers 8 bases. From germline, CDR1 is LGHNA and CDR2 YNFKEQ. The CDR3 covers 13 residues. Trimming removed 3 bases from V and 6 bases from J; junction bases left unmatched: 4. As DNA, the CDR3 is TGTGCCAGCAGCCAGCAGACAGGGGCCGAGCAGTACTTC. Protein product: CASSQQTGAEQYF.

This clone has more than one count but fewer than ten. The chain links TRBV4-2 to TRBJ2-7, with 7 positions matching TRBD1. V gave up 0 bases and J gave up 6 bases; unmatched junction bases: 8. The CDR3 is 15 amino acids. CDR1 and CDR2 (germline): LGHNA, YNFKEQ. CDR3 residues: CASSQEQGLWGEQYF. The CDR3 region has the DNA TGTGCCAGCAGCCAAGAACAGGGGCTGTGGGGCGAGCAGTACTTC.

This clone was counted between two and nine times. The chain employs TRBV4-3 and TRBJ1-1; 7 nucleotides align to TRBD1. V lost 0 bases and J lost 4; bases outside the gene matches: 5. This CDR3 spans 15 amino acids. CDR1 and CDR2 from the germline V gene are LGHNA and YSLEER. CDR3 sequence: CASSQEGSGGTEAFF. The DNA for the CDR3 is TGCGCCAGCAGCCAAGAGGGATCAGGGGGCACTGAAGCTTTCTTT.

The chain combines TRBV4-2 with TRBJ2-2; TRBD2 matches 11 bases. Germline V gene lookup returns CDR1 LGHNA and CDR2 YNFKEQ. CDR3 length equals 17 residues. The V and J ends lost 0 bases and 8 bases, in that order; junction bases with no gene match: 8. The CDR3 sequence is CASSQEVAGGAWGELFF. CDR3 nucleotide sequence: TGTGCCAGCAGCCAAGAGGTAGCGGGAGGGGCATGGGGGGAGCTGTTTTTT.

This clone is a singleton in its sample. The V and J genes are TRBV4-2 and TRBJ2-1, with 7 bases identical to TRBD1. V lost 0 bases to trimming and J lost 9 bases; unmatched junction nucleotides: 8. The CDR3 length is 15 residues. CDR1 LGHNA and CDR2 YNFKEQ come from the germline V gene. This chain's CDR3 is CASSQEQGGWGEQFF. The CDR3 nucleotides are TGTGCCAGCAGCCAAGAACAAGGGGGCTGGGGTGAGCAGTTCTTC.

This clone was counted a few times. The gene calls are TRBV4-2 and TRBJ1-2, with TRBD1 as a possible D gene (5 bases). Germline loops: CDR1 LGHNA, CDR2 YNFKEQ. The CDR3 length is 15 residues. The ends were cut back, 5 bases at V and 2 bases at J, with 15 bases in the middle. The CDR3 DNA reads TGTGCCAGCAGCTTATTCGGACAAGACAACTATGGCTACACCTTC. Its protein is CASSLFGQDNYGYTF.

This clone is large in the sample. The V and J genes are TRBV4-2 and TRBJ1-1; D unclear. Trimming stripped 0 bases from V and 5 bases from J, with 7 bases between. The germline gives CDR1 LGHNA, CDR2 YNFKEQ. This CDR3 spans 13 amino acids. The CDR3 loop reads CASSQEASTEAFF. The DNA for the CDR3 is TGTGCCAGCAGCCAAGAGGCAAGTACTGAAGCTTTCTTT.

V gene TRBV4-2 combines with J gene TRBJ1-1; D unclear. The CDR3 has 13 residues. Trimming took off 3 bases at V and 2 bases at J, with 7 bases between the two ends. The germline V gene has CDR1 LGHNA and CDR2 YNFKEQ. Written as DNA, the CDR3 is TGTGCCAGCAGCCATGATCTAAACACTGAAGCTTTCTTT. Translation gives CASSHDLNTEAFF.

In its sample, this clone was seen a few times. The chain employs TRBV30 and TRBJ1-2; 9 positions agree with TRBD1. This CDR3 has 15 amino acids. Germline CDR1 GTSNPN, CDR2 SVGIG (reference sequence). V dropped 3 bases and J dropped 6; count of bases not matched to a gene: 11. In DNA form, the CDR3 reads TGTGCCTGGAGGCTGGGGGGACAGGGAGGTGATGGCTACACCTTC. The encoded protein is CAWRLGGQGGDGYTF. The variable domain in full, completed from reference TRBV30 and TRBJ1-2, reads SQTIHQWPATLVQPVGSPLSLECTVEGTSNPNLYWYRQAAGRGLQLLFYSVGIGQISSEVPQNLSASRPQDRQFILSSKKLLLSDSGFYLCAWRLGGQGGDGYTFGSGTRLTVV.

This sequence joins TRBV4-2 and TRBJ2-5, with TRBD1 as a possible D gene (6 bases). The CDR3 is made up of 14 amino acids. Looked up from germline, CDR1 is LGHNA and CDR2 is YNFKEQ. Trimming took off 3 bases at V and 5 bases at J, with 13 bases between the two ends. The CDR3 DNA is TGTGCCAGCAGCCAGCCAGGGGCGTGGGAGACCCAGTACTTC. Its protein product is CASSQPGAWETQYF.

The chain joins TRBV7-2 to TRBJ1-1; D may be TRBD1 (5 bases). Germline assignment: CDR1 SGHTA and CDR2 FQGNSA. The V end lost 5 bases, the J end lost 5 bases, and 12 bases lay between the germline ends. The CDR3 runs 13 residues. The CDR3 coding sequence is TGTGCCAGCAGCCAAGAATGGGGGACTGAAGCTTTCTTT. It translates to CASSQEWGTEAFF.

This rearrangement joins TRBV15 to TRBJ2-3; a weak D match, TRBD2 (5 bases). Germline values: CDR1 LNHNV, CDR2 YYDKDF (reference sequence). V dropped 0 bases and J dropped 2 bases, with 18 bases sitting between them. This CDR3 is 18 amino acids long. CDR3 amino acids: CATSRDRLGLSFTDTQYF. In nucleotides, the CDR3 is TGTGCCACCAGCAGAGATCGTCTTGGACTTTCCTTCACAGATACGCAGTATTTT.

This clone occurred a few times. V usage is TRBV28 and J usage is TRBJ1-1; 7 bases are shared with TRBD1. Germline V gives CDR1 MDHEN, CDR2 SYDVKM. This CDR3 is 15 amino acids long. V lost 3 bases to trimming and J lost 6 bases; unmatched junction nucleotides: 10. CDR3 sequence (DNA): TGTGCCAGCAGTTTGTACACAGGGGAACCGTCTGAAGCTTTCTTT. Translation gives CASSLYTGEPSEAFF.

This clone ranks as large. The CDR3 sequence is CASGTGTTGELFF. The DNA of the CDR3 is TGTGCCAGTGGGACAGGGACTACCGGGGAGCTGTTTTTT. The genes are TRBV5-6 and TRBJ2-2, with 9 bases matching TRBD1. V lost 8 bases to trimming and J lost 5 bases; unmatched junction nucleotides: 4. Germline values: CDR1 SGHDT, CDR2 YYEEEE. The length of the CDR3 is 13 residues. Complete variable domain (other parts from reference TRBV5-6 and TRBJ2-2): DAGVTQSPTHLIKTRGQQVTLRCSPKSGHDTVSWYQQALGQGPQFIFQYYEEEERQRGNFPDRFSGHQFPNYSSELNVNALLLGDSALYLCASGTGTTGELFFGEGSRLTVL.

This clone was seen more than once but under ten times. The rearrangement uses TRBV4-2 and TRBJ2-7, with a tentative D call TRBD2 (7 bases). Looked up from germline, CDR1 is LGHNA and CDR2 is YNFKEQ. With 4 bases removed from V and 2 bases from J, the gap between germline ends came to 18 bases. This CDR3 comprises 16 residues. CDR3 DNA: TGTGCCAGCAGCCCCGAGGCGGCGGGGGCCCCCTACGAGCAGTACTTC. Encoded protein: CASSPEAAGAPYEQYF.